Sequencing of this T cell receptor beta chain was carried out in a study of T cells in Graves' hyperthyroidism and ophthalmopathy. From RNA transcripts, TCR beta CDR3 regions were amplified. In the first-round RT-PCR of the TCR CDR3, the HTBI primer set was used. MiXCR, run by TCRdb on the multiplex PCR reads, gives a single entry per CDR3 protein. The sample lists 370,000 or so distinct CDR3 sequences, 15% to 17% seen once, with about 30% in the top ten. The CDR3 extends over 15 amino acids. V lost 6 bases and J lost 5, with 14 bases in between. Germline V CDR1 and CDR2: MNHNS, SASEGT. Thyroid ultrasound and orbital computed tomography, with clinical symptoms and serum thyroxine and TRAb, informed diagnoses. This clonotype was detected a few times.

The sequenced sample consisted of blood. The clonotype was recovered from a woman under 30 with Graves' hyperthyroidism that later progressed to Graves' ophthalmopathy. The chain recombines TRBV6-1 with TRBJ1-6; perhaps TRBD1 as D (6 bases). The CDR3 region has the DNA TGTGCCAGCAGCCCTCAGGGGTCGAATAATTCACCCCTCCACTTT. Protein sequence: CASSPQGSNNSPLHF.